The TCR beta chain described here comes from a study of regulatory T cells in long-lasting Graves disease. The overall study: Graves' patients, newly diagnosed, had taken antithyroid drugs under 3 months.

Time point in this sample: newly diagnosed GD, antithyroid drugs for less than 3 months. RNA extracted from PBMCs served as the sequencing template. Tubes containing EDTA received 8 to 9.5 milliliters of drawn peripheral blood. According to the study, TCR beta libraries were built with iRepertoire HTBI primers and CDR3-region Arm-PCR. From the multiplex PCR reads, TCRdb called clonotypes with MiXCR, one entry per CDR3 protein. This table has about 320,000 distinct CDR3 sequences, 15% to 20% appearing once. This clonotype was recorded a few times. Antigen unknown. CDR3 length equals 13 residues. CDR1 and CDR2 (germline): DFQATT, SNEGSKA (reference sequence). Trimming cost V 6 bases and J 2 bases, with 14 bases left between them. Study-wide results and caveats: Persistent disease samples used TRBV28, TRBJ1-2 and TRBJ2-5 preferentially. Those with persistent Graves' had less TCR diversity than newly diagnosed patients.

The rearrangement joins TRBV20-1 to TRBJ2-7; the D gene is possibly TRBD1 (6 bases). The receptor's source is a female donor with Graves disease. Sequenced here: peripheral blood mononuclear cells (PBMCs), sampled at new diagnosis, from a patient treated with antithyroid drugs. CDR3 in DNA: TGCAGTGCCACCCGACAGGAGACCTACGAGCAGTACTTC. Amino acid sequence: CSATRQETYEQYF.